Below are 24 T cell receptor beta chains sequenced from a single sample in a study of control samples from healthy donors and cancer patients. Sequencing was performed with immunoSEQ multiplex PCR; in TCRdb, only in-frame clones are kept and a portion is missing. This table has about 89,000 clones, 86% appearing once. The sample was blood. The source of these receptors is a man under 40 in good health.

The rearrangement joins TRBV5-1 to TRBJ2-2; no firm D call. Looked up from germline, CDR1 is SGHRS and CDR2 is YFSETQ. Trimming stripped 0 bases from V and 1 base from J, with 10 bases between. The CDR3 contains 16 residues. The CDR3 region is CASSLAASLNTGELFF. The CDR3 DNA sequence: TGCGCCAGCAGCTTGGCCGCCAGCCTGAACACCGGGGAGCTGTTTTTT.

V and J are TRBV5-1 and TRBJ1-2, with D hard to call. Between the trimmed V and J ends, which lost 0 bases and 8 bases, there was a span of 17 bases. Germline loops: CDR1 SGHRS, CDR2 YFSETQ. The CDR3 covers 15 residues. CDR3 sequence: CASSLAAAAFGGYTF. Written as DNA, the CDR3 is TGCGCCAGCAGCTTGGCGGCTGCGGCCTTCGGAGGCTACACCTTC.

The chain uses TRBV6-1 and TRBJ2-1, with D perhaps TRBD2 (6 bases). V shed 2 bases and J shed 5 bases, with 22 bases lying between them. CDR1 and CDR2 from the germline V gene are MNHNS and SASEGT. The CDR3 consists of 18 residues. The CDR3: CASSENYGASASDNEQFF. The CDR3 DNA is TGTGCCAGCAGTGAAAATTATGGGGCTAGCGCGTCGGACAATGAGCAGTTCTTC.

This chain connects TRBV6-5 to TRBJ2-5, with 7 positions matching TRBD1. The CDR3 runs to 14 residues. Germline CDR1 reads MNHEY; CDR2 reads SVGAGI. The junction had 8 bases not matched to a gene; V was cut back by 6 bases and J by 4 bases. The CDR3 DNA is TGTGCCAGCAGGTCCGGGACAGTCACAGAGACCCAGTACTTC. Translating it yields CASRSGTVTETQYF.

This clone was picked up one time. The chain carries TRBV7-9 and TRBJ1-6; D unclear. CDR3 size: 13 residues. Germline values: CDR1 SEHNR, CDR2 FQNEAQ (reference sequence). Trimming removed 1 base from V and 10 bases from J, with 8 bases in between. The CDR3 DNA is TGTGCCAGCAGCTTAGTGTCGGGCTCACCCCTCCACTTT. Translating gives CASSLVSGSPLHF.

J is TRBJ1-1 and V is TRBV18, with 10 bases identical to TRBD1. Trimming removed 3 bases from V and 5 bases from J; junction bases left unmatched: 6. The CDR3 runs 15 residues. Looked up from germline, CDR1 is KGHSH and CDR2 is LQKENI. This CDR3 is CASSPGTGVRTEAFF. In DNA, the CDR3 is TGTGCCAGCTCACCCGGGACAGGGGTAAGGACTGAAGCTTTCTTT.

This sequence joins TRBV5-4 and TRBJ2-2, with D unclear. The CDR3 totals 15 residues. Trimming shortened V by 0 bases and J by 6 bases, and 12 bases separated the two germline ends. Germline CDR1 and CDR2: SGHNT and YYREEE (reference sequence). The CDR3 DNA sequence: TGTGCCAGCAGCTTGGGAGGTGATGGGCCCGGGGAGCTGTTTTTT. It specifies CASSLGGDGPGELFF.

The chain combines TRBV28 with TRBJ1-2; unclear D gene. The length of the CDR3 is 15 residues. The germline V and J ends were trimmed by 2 bases and 8 bases, with 18 bases remaining between them. Looked up from germline, CDR1 is MDHEN and CDR2 is SYDVKM. The CDR3 DNA follows: TGTGCCAGCAGTTTAGGAGGCGAGCATACGGAGGGCTACACCTTC. Residues: CASSLGGEHTEGYTF.

CDR3 protein: CASSFSGGLISGANVLTF. The CDR3 coding sequence is TGTGCCAGCAGCTTCTCCGGGGGCCTTATATCTGGGGCCAACGTCCTGACTTTC. J is TRBJ2-6 and V is TRBV7-9; either TRBD1 or TRBD2 may fit D (6 bases each). Looked up from germline, CDR1 is SEHNR and CDR2 is FQNEAQ (reference sequence). Trimming cost V 3 bases and J 1 base, with 16 bases left between them. The CDR3 totals 18 residues.

This clone was detected a few times. The gene calls are TRBV6-6 and TRBJ2-3; 8 bases fit TRBD2. In germline, CDR1 is MNHNY, CDR2 SVGAGI (reference sequence). The CDR3 has 16 residues. After removal of 5 bases from V and 6 bases from J, the junction contained 13 bases not matched to a gene. CDR3 DNA sequence: TGTGCCAGCAGTGTACTCGGCCAGCGGGGGAGGGATACGCAGTATTTT. As protein: CASSVLGQRGRDTQYF.

This clone came up once. The J gene is TRBJ2-7, the V gene TRBV19; no clear D gene. The CDR3 has 13 amino acids. V was clipped by 2 bases and J by 3 bases, with 8 bases between them. Germline CDR1 LNHDA, CDR2 SQIVND (reference sequence). The CDR3 sequence is CASSISGYYEQYF. The CDR3 nucleotides read TGTGCCAGTAGTATATCAGGTTACTACGAGCAGTACTTC.

The chain links TRBV18 to TRBJ1-6; D remains unclear. V lost 3 bases, J lost 7 bases, and 10 bases lay in between. The CDR3 has 14 amino acids. Germline loops: CDR1 KGHSH, CDR2 LQKENI. The CDR3 here is CASSPGVNNSPLHF. DNA for the CDR3: TGTGCCAGCTCACCTGGGGTTAACAATTCACCCCTCCACTTT.

This chain joins TRBV11-2 and TRBJ1-4; D is ambiguous. CDR1 and CDR2 (germline): SGHAT, FQNNGV. V dropped 2 bases and J dropped 8 bases, with 9 bases sitting between them. The CDR3 runs to 13 residues. This CDR3 reads CASSLSLEEKLFF. In DNA form, the CDR3 reads TGTGCCAGCAGCTTAAGTTTGGAGGAAAAACTGTTTTTT.

The V call is TRBV7-8, the J call TRBJ2-1; D gene unclear. V lost 7 bases to trimming and J lost 6 bases, with 7 bases between them. The CDR3 spans 11 residues. Germline CDR1 is SGHVS and CDR2 is FQNEAQ. CDR3 nucleotides: TGTGCCAGCAATCTCGGCAATGAGCAGTTCTTC. Translated, it gives CASNLGNEQFF. The variable domain in full, with the rest retrieved from reference TRBV7-8 and TRBJ2-1, is GAGVSQSPRYKVAKRGQDVALRCDPISGHVSLFWYQQALGQGPEFLTYFQNEAQLDKSGLPSDRFFAERPEGSVSTLKIQRTQQEDSAVYLCASNLGNEQFFGPGTRLTVL.

The V and J genes are TRBV3-1 (or the pseudogene TRBV3-2) and TRBJ2-1, with 8 nucleotides matching TRBD2. V was pared by 3 bases and J by 3 bases, with 10 bases of the junction left unmatched. Per the germline V gene, CDR1 is LGHDT and CDR2 is YNNKEL (reference sequence). The CDR3 runs to 17 residues. CDR3 protein: CASSQERGRGYYNEQFF. In nucleotides, the CDR3 is TGTGCCAGCAGCCAGGAGCGGGGGCGGGGATACTACAATGAGCAGTTCTTC.

The chain employs TRBV7-8 and TRBJ1-2; the D gene is possibly TRBD1 (5 bases). From germline, CDR1 is SGHVS and CDR2 FQNEAQ. Trimming stripped 5 bases from V and 7 bases from J, with 11 bases between. This CDR3 has 12 amino acids. The CDR3 coding sequence is TGTGCCAGCAGCCGGGGGACCGCTGGCTACACCTTC. This gives the protein CASSRGTAGYTF.

CDR3 in amino acids: CASHKGLSSYEQYF. The CDR3 region has the DNA TGTGCCAGCCACAAGGGGCTTAGCTCCTACGAGCAGTACTTC. V usage is TRBV6-4 and J usage is TRBJ2-7, with a possible D match to TRBD1 (5 bases). CDR1 and CDR2 (germline): MRHNA, SNTAGT. The CDR3 covers 14 residues. V lost 8 bases and J lost 0, with 14 bases in between.

The chain carries TRBV6-5 and TRBJ2-7; D remains ambiguous. CDR1 and CDR2 from the germline V gene are MNHEY and SVGAGI. Trimming removed 2 bases from V and 0 bases from J, with 8 bases in between. The CDR3 is 14 residues long. The chain's CDR3 is CASSYHSFSYEQYF. The CDR3 nucleotides are TGTGCCAGCAGTTACCACAGCTTCTCCTACGAGCAGTACTTC.

The chain couples TRBV15 to TRBJ1-1; 8 bases map to TRBD1. Germline trimming cut 1 base from V and 0 bases from J; bases unmatched to any gene: 1. This CDR3 spans 15 amino acids. CDR1 and CDR2 from the germline V gene are LNHNV and YYDKDF (reference sequence). The CDR3 is CATSRVDRVNTEAFF. The CDR3 nucleotides read TGTGCCACCAGCAGAGTGGACAGGGTGAACACTGAAGCTTTCTTT. Full variable domain (remainder filled in from reference TRBV15 and TRBJ1-1): DAMVIQNPRYQVTQFGKPVTLSCSQTLNHNVMYWYQQKSSQAPKLLFHYYDKDFNNEADTPDNFQSRRPNTSFCFLDIRSPGLGDTAMYLCATSRVDRVNTEAFFGQGTRLTVV.

As concerns this clone: This may arise from a read error, as a much more abundant clone is one base away. V is TRBV7-9 and J is TRBJ1-2, with 7 bases identical to TRBD1. V lost 5 bases, J lost 2 bases, and 2 bases stayed unmatched. Germline CDR1 and CDR2: SEHNR and FQNEAQ (reference sequence). The CDR3 totals 13 residues. The CDR3 DNA reads TGTGCCAGCAGCGAGGGACAGAACTATGGCTACACCTTC. Protein product: CASSEGQNYGYTF. The whole variable domain, remainder taken from reference TRBV7-9 and TRBJ1-2, is DTGVSQNPRHKITKRGQNVTFRCDPISEHNRLYWYRQTLGQGPEFLTYFQNEAQLEKSRLLSDRFSAERPKGSFSTLEIQRTEQGDSAMYLCASSEGQNYGYTFGSGTRLTVV.

By share, this clone counts as medium-sized. V and J are TRBV6-5 and TRBJ1-2, with D tentatively TRBD1 (5 bases). The V gene lost 0 bases and the J gene lost 7 bases, with 9 bases spanning the gap. Germline CDR1 reads MNHEY; CDR2 reads SVGAGI. The CDR3 spans 13 residues. CDR3 DNA sequence: TGTGCCAGCAGTTACTCGGGGCCCGGTGGCTACACCTTC. Protein: CASSYSGPGGYTF.

The gene calls are TRBV6-5 and TRBJ1-1, with D hard to call. Germline CDR1 MNHEY, CDR2 SVGAGI. V was shortened by 4 bases and J by 5 bases, with 5 bases between the two germline ends. The CDR3 totals 11 residues. Here the CDR3 reads CASSSGTEAFF. As DNA, the CDR3 is TGTGCCAGCAGTTCAGGTACTGAAGCTTTCTTT.

The V call is TRBV7-3, the J call TRBJ2-7; 10 bases align to TRBD2. Germline CDR1 and CDR2: SGHTA and FQGTGA. CDR3 length: 19 residues. J was trimmed by 0 bases and V by 0 bases; bases with no gene match: 11. The CDR3, as DNA: TGTGCCAGCAGCTTAACGGCGCCTAGCGGGGGCCGAAGCTCCTACGAGCAGTACTTC. Translating gives CASSLTAPSGGRSSYEQYF.

The CDR3 nucleotides read TGTGCCAGCAGCCCCTGGGGACAGGGTGACCCAGATACGCAGTATTTT. This translates into CASSPWGQGDPDTQYF. V and J are TRBV27 and TRBJ2-3; 9 positions match TRBD1. The CDR3 covers 16 residues. With 6 bases clipped from V and 4 bases from J, the junction kept 11 bases outside the gene matches. Germline V gene sequence: CDR1 MNHEY, CDR2 SMNVEV (reference sequence).